This T cell receptor (beta chain) was retrieved from a study of CD8 T cells in ankylosing spondylitis. Overall study findings and caveats: Significantly higher representation of disease-linked clones was reported for matched ankylosing spondylitis synovial fluid. There were earlier reports of some motif variants in reactive arthritis synovial fluid and blood. Apparently characteristic of ankylosing spondylitis blood was a TCR beta motif (roughly 8 highly homologous variants).

This CDR3 has 14 residues. Germline CDR1 and CDR2: MDHEN and SYDVKM. The V gene lost 5 bases and the J gene lost 3 bases, with 14 bases spanning the gap. Generation of TCR beta libraries employed quantitative 5'-RACE incorporating molecular barcodes. TCRdb ran MiXCR on the 5' RACE reads and lists one entry per CDR3 protein. The data hold 500,000 to 550,000 distinct CDR3 sequences, with roughly an eighth observed a single time. A few counts support this clonotype. Its specificity is unknown. The TCR comes from a male donor with ankylosing spondylitis. V usage is TRBV28 and J usage is TRBJ2-7; D unclear. Sequencing was carried out using blood, either unsorted or a sorted T cell fraction (not recorded which). Here the CDR3 reads CASSAVGGNYEQYV. CDR3 DNA: TGTGCCAGCAGTGCTGTGGGCGGTAACTACGAGCAGTACGTC.